This entry lists 23 T cell receptor beta chains sequenced from one sample in a study of read filtering for tumor transcriptome and immune sequencing. From approximately 430 ng of RNA, a library with molecular barcoded alpha/delta and beta/gamma adaptors was made. TCRdb re-called the reads through MiXCR, storing one row per CDR3 protein. Altogether about 61,000 distinct CDR3 sequences are present, approximately 19% being singletons, with the ten largest covering about 14%. Sequencing used a population of CD138-negative cells sorted from bone marrow. These receptors came from a donor aged 40 or over with multiple myeloma.

This clonotype was counted many times. The rearrangement uses TRBV19 and TRBJ2-1; maybe TRBD1 (5 bases). This CDR3 spans 13 amino acids. Germline V lookup: CDR1 LNHDA, CDR2 SQIVND (reference sequence). Trimming shortened V by 5 bases and J by 6 bases, and 11 bases separated the two germline ends. CDR3 nucleotides: TGTGCCAGTAGTGCCTGGGGCAGCAATGAGCAGTTCTTC. Its translation is CASSAWGSNEQFF. Filled out from reference TRBV19 and TRBJ2-1, the complete variable domain reads DGGITQSPKYLFRKEGQNVTLSCEQNLNHDAMYWYRQDPGQGLRLIYYSQIVNDFQKGDIAEGYSVSREKKESFPLTVTSAQKNPTAFYLCASSAWGSNEQFFGPGTRLTVL.

This clonotype was observed at least ten times. The genes are TRBV29-1 and TRBJ2-5; possibly TRBD2 for D (7 bases). CDR3 length equals 13 residues. Germline V lookup: CDR1 SQVTM, CDR2 ANQGSEA. Trimming removed 7 bases from V and 6 bases from J, with 18 bases in between. The CDR3 DNA reads as TGCAGCGCTAGTGGGGGGGCCGGGAAGACCCAGTACTTC. Amino acid sequence: CSASGGAGKTQYF.

At least ten counts were recorded for this clonotype. The gene calls are TRBV18 and TRBJ2-3, with 10 bases that match TRBD2. This CDR3 spans 17 amino acids. V dropped 1 base and J dropped 3; count of bases not matched to a gene: 7. CDR1 and CDR2 from the germline V gene are KGHSH and LQKENI. The CDR3: CASSPLFASGGTDTQYF. The CDR3 DNA follows: TGTGCCAGCTCACCACTATTTGCTAGCGGGGGAACAGATACGCAGTATTTT. Variable domain in full (rest from reference TRBV18 and TRBJ2-3): NAGVMQNPRHLVRRRGQEARLRCSPMKGHSHVYWYRQLPEEGLKFMVYLQKENIIDESGMPKERFSAEFPKEGPSILRIQQVVRGDSAAYFCASSPLFASGGTDTQYFGPGTRLTVL.

This clonotype was recorded many times. J is TRBJ2-1 and V is TRBV7-6, with D possibly being TRBD2 (7 bases). The CDR3 runs 16 residues. V lost 5 bases, J lost 5 bases, and 19 bases lay in between. Germline CDR1 is SGHVS and CDR2 is FNYEAQ. CDR3: CASSLARGALHNEQFF. In nucleotides, the CDR3 is TGTGCCAGCAGCCTCGCACGGGGGGCCCTACACAATGAGCAGTTCTTC.

Details on this clonotype: This is likely a read error, given that the CDR3 carries no conserved phenylalanine or tryptophan at its end. The V and J genes are TRBV28 and TRBJ2-1; TRBD2 aligns across 11 bases. The length of the CDR3 is 15 residues. The germline V gene has CDR1 MDHEN and CDR2 SYDVKM. The V segment lost 6 bases and the J segment 5 bases; nucleotides outside the gene matches: 6. Written as DNA, the CDR3 is TGTGCCAGCAGCTATAGCGGGAGGGTTCACAATGAGCAGTTCTCC. This translates into CASSYSGRVHNEQFS.

This clonotype was recorded at least ten times. The chain is built from TRBV20-1 and TRBJ1-1; possibly TRBD1 for D (6 bases). Germline V CDR1 and CDR2: DFQATT, SNEGSKA (reference sequence). The V gene lost 3 bases and the J gene lost 10 bases, with 18 bases spanning the gap. The CDR3 length is 13 residues. CDR3 nucleotides: TGCAGTGCTAGGGCGGGGGGCGCCTGGGGAGCTTTCTTT. Translating gives CSARAGGAWGAFF.

This clonotype was seen many times. The gene calls are TRBV20-1 and TRBJ2-7; TRBD2 aligns across 14 bases. CDR3 length: 16 amino acids. Germline CDR1 DFQATT, CDR2 SNEGSKA (reference sequence). V was pared by 0 bases and J by 9 bases, with 10 bases of the junction left unmatched. CDR3 sequence: CSARDPMGLAGDVQYF. In DNA, the CDR3 is TGCAGTGCTAGAGACCCCATGGGACTAGCGGGAGATGTGCAGTACTTC.

Notes on this clonotype: A far larger clone differs by one base, so this is likely a read error. This chain joins TRBV11-1 and TRBJ2-5; D is ambiguous. CDR1 is SGHAT, CDR2 FQDESV, per germline (reference sequence). CDR3 length: 11 residues. The CDR3 reads CSSSSGETQYF. The CDR3 nucleotides read TGTTCCAGCAGCTCCGGTGAGACCCAGTACTTC.

Concerning this clonotype itself: A far larger clone is one nucleotide away, so this likely arose from a read error. The genes are TRBV6-1 and TRBJ2-1; D is uncertain. V lost 7 bases to trimming and J lost 0 bases, with 13 bases between them. Looked up from germline, CDR1 is MNHNS and CDR2 is SASEGT. The CDR3 sequence is 15 residues long. CDR3 in DNA: TGTGCCAGCAAGGGTATCGAGAGCTCCTACAATGAGCAGTTCTTC. The encoded protein is CASKGIESSYNEQFF.

This clonotype appeared many times. V gene TRBV20-1 combines with J gene TRBJ1-5, with D hard to call. Germline CDR1 is DFQATT and CDR2 is SNEGSKA (reference sequence). The CDR3 spans 15 residues. Trimming stripped 1 base from V and 1 base from J, with 11 bases between. The CDR3 reads CSARAFAGSNQPQHF. The CDR3 DNA is TGCAGTGCTAGAGCTTTTGCAGGAAGCAATCAGCCCCAGCATTTT.

Comment on this clonotype: A much larger clone lies a single base off, so this may be a read error. The rearrangement uses TRBV6-1 and TRBJ1-1, with D perhaps TRBD1 (5 bases). The CDR3 is 13 amino acids. Per the germline V gene, CDR1 is MNHNS and CDR2 is SASEGT. Trimming stripped 7 bases from V and 4 bases from J, with 13 bases between. The CDR3 is CASIRVSITEAFF. As DNA, the CDR3 is TGTGCCAGCATCAGGGTTTCGATCACTGAAGCTTTCTTT.

About this clonotype itself: This may arise from a read error, as a much more abundant clone is one base away. The CDR3 does not close with the conserved phenylalanine or tryptophan, likely indicating a read error. The gene calls are TRBV29-1 and TRBJ2-7; possible D gene TRBD1, 6 bases. The V gene lost 6 bases and the J gene lost 2 bases, with 14 bases spanning the gap. This CDR3 comprises 13 residues. CDR1 and CDR2 from the germline V gene are SQVTM and ANQGSEA. The CDR3 spells CSVGLGGTYEQYS. The CDR3 bases are TGCAGCGTGGGGCTTGGGGGCACCTACGAGCAGTACTCC.

There are many counts of this clonotype. V usage is TRBV20-1 and J usage is TRBJ2-3, with 9 bases aligning to TRBD1. This CDR3 spans 15 amino acids. The germline gives CDR1 DFQATT, CDR2 SNEGSKA (reference sequence). Unmatched junction bases numbered 5, after V lost 3 bases and J lost 1 base. The CDR3 bases are TGCAGTGCTAGGACCGGGACAGGGCGCACAGATACGCAGTATTTT. It encodes CSARTGTGRTDTQYF.

This clonotype has ten or more counts. This chain connects TRBV9 to TRBJ2-5, with 7 bases identical to TRBD1. V lost 4 bases to trimming and J lost 0 bases; unmatched junction nucleotides: 6. The CDR3 runs to 15 residues. Germline CDR1 is SGDLS and CDR2 is YYNGEE. The CDR3 nucleotides read TGTGCCAGCAGCACCCGGGGACAGAACCAAGAGACCCAGTACTTC. It specifies CASSTRGQNQETQYF.

This clonotype was seen many times. The genes are TRBV28 and TRBJ1-2; 12 bases are a match to TRBD1. Germline values: CDR1 MDHEN, CDR2 SYDVKM. V dropped 5 bases and J dropped 4; count of bases not matched to a gene: 11. This CDR3 has 17 residues. The CDR3 loop is CASSVTGTGGFIYGYTF. In DNA, the CDR3 is TGTGCCAGCAGTGTAACCGGGACAGGGGGCTTCATCTATGGCTACACCTTC.

V gene TRBV6-5 combines with J gene TRBJ2-3; 13 nucleotides align to TRBD2. The CDR3 is made up of 16 amino acids. Germline CDR1 MNHEY, CDR2 SVGAGI. V shed 6 bases and J 4 bases; nucleotides not matched to a gene: 7. As DNA, the CDR3 is TGTGCCAGCAGCCCACTAGCGGGGGGGAGGGCAGATACGCAGTATTTT. It yields the protein CASSPLAGGRADTQYF.

This clonotype was picked up a small number of times. J is TRBJ2-5 and V is TRBV10-2; 7 bases are a match to TRBD1. The germline gives CDR1 WSHSY, CDR2 SAAADI. Losses at the gene ends were 6 bases for V and 5 bases for J; bases not matched to a gene: 9. The CDR3 is 14 amino acids. This CDR3 reads CASRGTAPIETQYF. CDR3 DNA: TGCGCCAGCAGAGGGACAGCCCCCATCGAGACCCAGTACTTC.

This clonotype was seen many times. The rearrangement joins TRBV20-1 to TRBJ2-2; TRBD2 is a possible D gene (6 bases). V dropped 1 base and J dropped 0 bases, with 15 bases sitting between them. Germline-derived CDR1 and CDR2 are DFQATT and SNEGSKA (reference sequence). The CDR3 spans 17 residues. In DNA form, the CDR3 reads TGCAGTGCTAGAGCTATGACTAGACTCGCGAACACCGGGGAGCTGTTTTTT. It specifies CSARAMTRLANTGELFF.

This clonotype has only a few counts. In DNA, the CDR3 is TGTGCCATCAGTGGGACTAGCGGGGTCACAGATACGCAGTATTTT. Translated, it gives CAISGTSGVTDTQYF. The V and J genes are TRBV10-3 and TRBJ2-3, with 12 bases matching TRBD2. Germline V gives CDR1 ENHRY, CDR2 SYGVKD. V dropped 4 bases and J dropped 2; count of bases not matched to a gene: 1. The CDR3 is 15 amino acids.

This clonotype appeared many times. The chain employs TRBV20-1 and TRBJ2-7, with D perhaps TRBD2 (5 bases). The V and J ends lost 3 bases and 0 bases respectively, with 12 bases between them. CDR3 size: 14 residues. CDR1 and CDR2 from the germline V gene are DFQATT and SNEGSKA (reference sequence). The CDR3 sequence is CSASPPTNSYEQYF. CDR3 bases: TGCAGTGCTAGTCCCCCGACTAACTCCTACGAGCAGTACTTC.

This clonotype was counted at least ten times. The rearrangement links TRBV4-2 to TRBJ2-4; the D gene could be TRBD1 or TRBD2 (6 bases each). CDR3 length equals 17 residues. Deletions cut 1 base from V and 0 bases from J, with 13 bases between. Germline CDR1 and CDR2: LGHNA and YNFKEQ. CDR3 sequence (DNA): TGTGCCAGCAGCCAAGGTGCCGGGGGCCAAGCCAAAAACATTCAGTACTTC. Amino acid sequence: CASSQGAGGQAKNIQYF.

V gene TRBV19 combines with J gene TRBJ1-5; no clear D. V lost 5 bases to trimming and J lost 1 base, with 9 bases between them. The CDR3 has 14 residues. Germline V gene data show CDR1 as LNHDA and CDR2 as SQIVND (reference sequence). The CDR3: CASSPSRSNQPQHF. In DNA, the CDR3 is TGTGCCAGTAGTCCTTCCAGGAGCAATCAGCCCCAGCATTTT.

The gene calls are TRBV3-1 and TRBJ2-3, with 8 bases fitting TRBD2. This CDR3 spans 15 amino acids. V lost 3 bases, J lost 4 bases, and 6 bases stayed unmatched. Germline V CDR1 and CDR2: LGHDT, YNNKEL (reference sequence). CDR3 nucleotide sequence: TGTGCCAGCAGCCAGTGGACTAGCAGGGCAGATACGCAGTATTTT. It specifies CASSQWTSRADTQYF.